These 14 T cell receptor beta chains came from one sample sequenced in a study of cytomegalovirus exposure and HLA in healthy donors. Primers: 60 Vbeta forward and 13 Jbeta reverse. The data were produced by immunoSEQ multiplex PCR, yet TCRdb's version contains in-frame clones alone and is incomplete. Its clone listing holds 100,000 to 150,000 clones. The sample comprised PBMCs. The receptor set was obtained from a woman aged 40 to 50 in good health and CMV-seronegative.

A note on this clone: The junction shows a germline mismatch at one end, possibly a read error. The chain couples TRBV7-7 to TRBJ2-5; 10 bases line up with TRBD2. This CDR3 has 16 residues. Germline V gene lookup returns CDR1 SSHAT and CDR2 FNYEAQ (reference sequence). CDR3 nucleotide sequence: TGTGCTAGCAGCTTAGCGGGCCTAGCGGGGGTAGAGACCCAGTACTTC. This encodes CASSLAGLAGVETQYF.

The gene calls are TRBV10-1 and TRBJ2-1, with D perhaps matching TRBD1 (6 bases). The CDR3 runs 15 residues. V was trimmed by 0 bases and J by 5 bases, leaving 11 bases between them. Per germline, CDR1 WNHNN and CDR2 SYGVQD (reference sequence). The CDR3 coding sequence is TGCGCCAGCAGTGAGTCGGGGACATACGACAATGAGCAGTTCTTC. Its protein product is CASSESGTYDNEQFF.

The CDR3 reads CASSDSGGYGYTF. The CDR3 bases are TGTGCCAGCAGTGACTCCGGAGGGTATGGCTACACCTTC. The chain recombines TRBV6-4 with TRBJ1-2; D ambiguous. Germline CDR1 MRHNA, CDR2 SNTAGT. This CDR3 has 13 residues. V was pared by 0 bases and J by 5 bases, with 7 bases between.

The chain combines TRBV6-6 with TRBJ1-2; D call uncertain. Trimming removed 5 bases from V and 1 base from J, with 5 bases in between. The CDR3 has 12 amino acids. CDR1 MNHNY and CDR2 SVGAGI come from the germline V gene (reference sequence). The CDR3 loop reads CASSTVNYGYTF. The CDR3, as DNA: TGTGCCAGCAGTACAGTTAACTATGGCTACACCTTC.

V is TRBV6-5 and J is TRBJ1-2; D remains unclear. V lost 6 bases and J 1 base, leaving 9 bases between the germline ends. CDR1 MNHEY and CDR2 SVGAGI come from the germline V gene. CDR3 size: 13 residues. The CDR3 region is CASSPTGNYGYTF. For the CDR3, the DNA is TGTGCCAGCAGCCCGACGGGTAACTATGGCTACACCTTC.

DNA of the CDR3: TGTGCCAGTACCCTCGCAGGGGCTTACACCTTC. Translated, it gives CASTLAGAYTF. This sequence joins TRBV19 and TRBJ1-2; the D gene is possibly TRBD1 (6 bases). CDR1 is LNHDA and CDR2 is SQIVND in the germline V gene (reference sequence). The germline V and J ends were trimmed by 7 bases and 11 bases, with 14 bases remaining between them. The CDR3 is 11 amino acids.

The V gene is TRBV5-1, the J gene TRBJ2-5; TRBD1 is a possible D gene (6 bases). V lost 6 bases to trimming and J lost 1 base, with 13 bases between them. CDR1 is SGHRS and CDR2 is YFSETQ in the germline V gene. The CDR3 has 14 residues. In nucleotides, the CDR3 is TGCGCCAGCACCCTGGACAGCCTCCAAGAGACCCAGTACTTC. This sequence encodes CASTLDSLQETQYF.

V gene TRBV5-4 combines with J gene TRBJ1-4; the match to TRBD1 covers 9 bases. The CDR3 is 15 residues long. The J segment lost 6 bases and the V segment lost 4 bases, leaving 7 bases of the junction unmatched. The V gene's germline CDR1 is SGHNT and CDR2 YYREEE (reference sequence). The CDR3 DNA follows: TGTGCCAGCAGCCTTAGGACAGGGGATTATGAAAAACTGTTTTTT. Translated, it gives CASSLRTGDYEKLFF.

This chain joins TRBV6-5 and TRBJ2-7, with TRBD2 as a possible D gene (5 bases). This CDR3 has 15 residues. V was clipped by 0 bases and J by 0 bases, with 9 bases between them. Germline V gene sequence: CDR1 MNHEY, CDR2 SVGAGI. The CDR3: CASSYSPGSSYEQYF. The CDR3, as DNA: TGTGCCAGCAGTTACTCCCCGGGGAGCTCCTACGAGCAGTACTTC.

This rearrangement joins TRBV19 to TRBJ2-3, with 7 bases lining up with TRBD1. Germline loops: CDR1 LNHDA, CDR2 SQIVND (reference sequence). Trimming at V came to 10 bases and at J to 2 bases, leaving 9 bases not matched to a gene. There are 14 residues in the CDR3. The CDR3 loop reads CATTTGTVTDTQYF. The CDR3 nucleotides read TGTGCCACTACGACAGGGACGGTCACAGATACGCAGTATTTT.

The V call is TRBV18, the J call TRBJ1-1, with D unclear. Germline V gives CDR1 KGHSH, CDR2 LQKENI. V was shortened by 6 bases and J by 2 bases, with 13 bases between the two germline ends. This CDR3 comprises 14 residues. This chain's CDR3 is CASSAGRSNTEAFF. In nucleotides, the CDR3 is TGTGCCAGCTCCGCGGGGAGGTCAAACACTGAAGCTTTCTTT.

The chain uses TRBV11-2 and TRBJ1-1, with 10 bases that match TRBD1. CDR1 is SGHAT, CDR2 FQNNGV, per germline. With V trimmed by 4 bases and J by 5 bases, 1 base remained unmatched. The CDR3 sequence is 13 residues long. The CDR3 protein is CASSWDRGTEAFF. The CDR3 DNA follows: TGTGCCAGCAGCTGGGACAGGGGAACTGAAGCTTTCTTT. The full variable domain, completed using reference TRBV11-2 and TRBJ1-1, is EAGVAQSPRYKIIEKRQSVAFWCNPISGHATLYWYQQILGQGPKLLIQFQNNGVVDDSQLPKDRFSAERLKGVDSTLKIQPAKLEDSAVYLCASSWDRGTEAFFGQGTRLTVV.

The genes are TRBV11-2 and TRBJ1-1; D may be TRBD1 (5 bases). This CDR3 has 11 residues. Per germline, CDR1 SGHAT and CDR2 FQNNGV. Trimming took off 5 bases at V and 8 bases at J, with 9 bases between the two ends. This CDR3 reads CASSIRAEAFF. DNA of the CDR3: TGTGCCAGCAGCATCAGGGCAGAAGCTTTCTTT.

V and J are TRBV7-9 and TRBJ2-1; 8 positions agree with TRBD2. V was clipped by 8 bases and J by 3 bases; unmatched bases: 3. The CDR3 length is 13 residues. CDR1 is SEHNR, CDR2 FQNEAQ, per germline (reference sequence). Here the CDR3 reads CASPSGSYNEQFF. DNA of the CDR3: TGTGCCAGCCCCAGCGGGAGCTACAATGAGCAGTTCTTC.